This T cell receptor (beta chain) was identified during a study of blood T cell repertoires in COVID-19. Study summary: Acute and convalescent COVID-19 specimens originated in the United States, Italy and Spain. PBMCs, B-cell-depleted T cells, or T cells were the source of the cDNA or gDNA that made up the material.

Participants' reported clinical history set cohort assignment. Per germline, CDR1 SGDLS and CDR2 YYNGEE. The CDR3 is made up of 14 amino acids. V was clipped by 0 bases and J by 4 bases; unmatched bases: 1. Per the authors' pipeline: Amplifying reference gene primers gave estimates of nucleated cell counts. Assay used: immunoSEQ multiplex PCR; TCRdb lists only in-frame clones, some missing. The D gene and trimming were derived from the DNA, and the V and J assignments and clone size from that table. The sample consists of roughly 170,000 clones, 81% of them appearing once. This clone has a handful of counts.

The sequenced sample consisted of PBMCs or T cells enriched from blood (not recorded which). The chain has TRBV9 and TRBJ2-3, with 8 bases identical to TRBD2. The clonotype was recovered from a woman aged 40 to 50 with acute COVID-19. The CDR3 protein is CASSVAGGSDTQYF. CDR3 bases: TGTGCCAGCAGCGTAGCGGGAGGGTCAGATACGCAGTATTTT.